Shown below are 14 T cell receptor beta chains from a single sample sequenced in a study of T-cell reconstitution after alpha-beta-depleted transplantation in children. Unique molecular identifiers were built into the TCRbeta library. MiXCR, run by TCRdb on the PCR reads, gives a single entry per CDR3 protein. Of some 550,000 distinct CDR3 sequences detected, around 23% appear once; the ten largest clones hold around an eighth. Here the sequenced sample was PBMCs, mostly from graft donor cells, taken 360 days after TCRalphabeta/CD19-depleted stem cell transplant. The receptors were gathered from a boy under two years old who had a stem cell transplant for acute myeloid leukemia, so the T cells may come from the graft donor.

Ten or more counts support this clonotype. This rearrangement joins TRBV20-1 to TRBJ2-3; D remains unclear. Germline loops: CDR1 DFQATT, CDR2 SNEGSKA (reference sequence). Trimming shortened V by 3 bases and J by 4 bases, and 11 bases separated the two germline ends. This CDR3 has 13 amino acids. The CDR3: CSASQQFPDTQYF. Written as DNA, the CDR3 is TGCAGTGCTAGCCAACAGTTCCCAGATACGCAGTATTTT.

This clonotype was observed many times. The chain recombines TRBV20-1 with TRBJ2-2; no reliable D call. The CDR3 totals 13 residues. The germline V and J ends were trimmed by 6 bases and 5 bases, with 13 bases remaining between them. In germline, CDR1 is DFQATT, CDR2 SNEGSKA (reference sequence). In DNA, the CDR3 is TGCAGTGCCAATGAGGACCTGACCGGGGAGCTGTTTTTT. This translates into CSANEDLTGELFF.

V gene TRBV12-3 or TRBV12-4 combines with J gene TRBJ2-3, with 10 positions matching TRBD1. The V and J ends lost 5 bases and 4 bases, in that order; junction bases with no gene match: 3. The CDR3 extends over 14 amino acids. The CDR3 loop is CASSLGTGADTQYF. The DNA for the CDR3 is TGTGCCAGCAGTCTCGGGACAGGGGCAGATACGCAGTATTTT.

This clonotype has more than one count but fewer than ten. J is TRBJ1-3 and V is TRBV7-2; 9 bases are a match to TRBD1. Trimming cost V 5 bases and J 4 bases; bases outside gene matches: 12. The CDR3 consists of 17 residues. Germline assignment: CDR1 SGHTA and CDR2 FQGNSA. The CDR3 DNA sequence: TGTGCCAGCAGCCCGGGACAGGGCCCATATATCGGAAACACCATATATTTT. It codes for CASSPGQGPYIGNTIYF.

This clonotype was seen a few times. The rearrangement uses TRBV29-1 and TRBJ1-4; D gene uncertain. This CDR3 has 12 residues. V shed 1 base and J shed 8 bases, with 8 bases lying between them. The germline V gene has CDR1 SQVTM and CDR2 ANQGSEA. The CDR3 region has the DNA TGCAGCGTTGAAGTCCCTCGCGAAAAACTGTTTTTT. Translating gives CSVEVPREKLFF.

This clonotype was counted between two and nine times. V gene TRBV20-1 combines with J gene TRBJ2-4; maybe TRBD2 (5 bases). V lost 1 base and J 11 bases, leaving 15 bases between the germline ends. Germline V gene data show CDR1 as DFQATT and CDR2 as SNEGSKA (reference sequence). The CDR3 is made up of 13 amino acids. In nucleotides, the CDR3 is TGCAGTGCTAGAGGCGGAGGAGAGGTAGTTCAGTACTTC. It is translated as CSARGGGEVVQYF.

V and J are TRBV20-1 and TRBJ2-4; 10 bases are shared with TRBD1. In germline, CDR1 is DFQATT, CDR2 SNEGSKA (reference sequence). The CDR3 runs 15 residues. J gave up 1 base and V 5 bases, and 5 bases lay outside the gene matches. CDR3 DNA: TGCAGTGCTTGGGACAGGGGTCGCGCCAAAAACATTCAGTACTTC. It specifies CSAWDRGRAKNIQYF.

This rearrangement joins TRBV6-5 to TRBJ2-7; possibly TRBD1 or TRBD2 for D (5 bases each). Germline lookup yields CDR1 MNHEY and CDR2 SVGAGI. The CDR3 sequence is 17 residues long. Trimming cost V 0 bases and J 4 bases, with 19 bases left between them. The CDR3 nucleotides are TGTGCCAGCAGTTACTCCCTTAGTCAGGACGGGACGTACGAGCAGTACGTC. Amino acid sequence: CASSYSLSQDGTYEQYV.

The J gene is TRBJ2-3, the V gene TRBV6-1; possibly TRBD1 for D (5 bases). Trimming took 10 bases from V and 2 from J, leaving 10 bases between them. The CDR3 spans 12 residues. CDR1 is MNHNS and CDR2 is SASEGT in the germline V gene. The CDR3 region is CATQGVTDTQYF. The CDR3, as DNA: TGTGCCACCCAAGGGGTCACAGATACGCAGTATTTT.

This clonotype was counted between two and nine times. The genes are TRBV6-1 and TRBJ1-1, with D perhaps matching TRBD1 (5 bases). V was pared by 5 bases and J by 8 bases, with 15 bases between. Germline V lookup: CDR1 MNHNS, CDR2 SASEGT. The CDR3 has 13 residues. Here the CDR3 reads CASSTLQGLEAFF. The CDR3 nucleotides are TGTGCCAGCAGTACCTTGCAGGGACTAGAAGCTTTCTTT.

J is TRBJ1-2 and V is TRBV20-1, with TRBD1 matching 10 bases. The CDR3 loop spans 12 amino acids. V lost 6 bases and J lost 8; bases outside the gene matches: 6. Germline V gene sequence: CDR1 DFQATT, CDR2 SNEGSKA (reference sequence). The CDR3 nucleotides read TGCAGTGCCCCGGGACAGGGGAGCGGCTACACCTTC. This sequence encodes CSAPGQGSGYTF.

Comments on this clonotype: A junction end diverges from the germline sequence, so it may reflect a read error. This rearrangement joins TRBV6-1 to TRBJ2-4, with TRBD2 as a possible D gene (5 bases). CDR1 is MNHNS and CDR2 is SASEGT in the germline V gene. This CDR3 contains 21 residues. The DNA of the CDR3 is TGTGCCAGCAGTGAAGCGCTTCGCAGGACTGAGCGTTTGTTACCCAAAAACATTCAGAACTTC. It codes for CASSEALRRTERLLPKNIQNF.

V usage is TRBV20-1 and J usage is TRBJ2-1; D possibly uses TRBD1 or TRBD2 (5 bases each). V lost 1 base and J lost 4, with 14 bases in between. Germline-derived CDR1 and CDR2 are DFQATT and SNEGSKA (reference sequence). The CDR3 extends over 15 amino acids. CDR3 protein: CSARARVASYNEQFF. Written as DNA, the CDR3 is TGCAGTGCTAGAGCCAGGGTAGCGAGTTACAATGAGCAGTTCTTC.

The CDR3: CATSVLTGDGGDTQYF. The CDR3 nucleotides read TGTGCCACCTCCGTTTTAACAGGGGATGGTGGAGATACGCAGTATTTT. J is TRBJ2-3 and V is TRBV10-3; TRBD1 matches at 7 bases. After removal of 10 bases from V and 5 bases from J, the junction contained 18 bases not matched to a gene. This CDR3 contains 16 residues. Germline V gene data show CDR1 as ENHRY and CDR2 as SYGVKD.